The T cell receptor beta chain described here comes from a study of T cell responses to AZD1222 COVID-19 vaccine. This clone was observed a single time. This CDR3 has 14 residues. The J segment lost 5 bases and the V segment lost 5 bases, leaving 6 bases of the junction unmatched. The germline gives CDR1 SEHNR, CDR2 FQNEAQ (reference sequence). Sequencing was performed with immunoSEQ multiplex PCR; in TCRdb, only in-frame clones are kept and a portion is missing. The sample has approximately 150,000 clones, roughly 89% seen once. The sequence was obtained from an adult in good health. The chain employs TRBV7-9 and TRBJ2-5; TRBD2 agrees at 9 bases. The specimen was peripheral blood, collected on day 0 of AZD1222 vaccination. The CDR3 sequence: CASSISAGGETQYF. The CDR3 DNA follows: TGTGCCAGCAGCATATCAGCGGGAGGTGAGACCCAGTACTTC. The full variable domain, with the rest looked up from reference TRBV7-9 and TRBJ2-5, is DTGVSQNPRHKITKRGQNVTFRCDPISEHNRLYWYRQTLGQGPEFLTYFQNEAQLEKSRLLSDRFSAERPKGSFSTLEIQRTEQGDSAMYLCASSISAGGETQYFGPGTRLLVL.